This passage covers 29 T cell receptor beta chains from one sample sequenced in a study of blood T cell repertoires in COVID-19. The repertoire was sequenced with immunoSEQ multiplex PCR; TCRdb's copy has only in-frame clones and lacks some. The repertoire includes around 300,000 clones, 90% of them detected once, and about 1.5% sits in the top ten. Sequencing used PBMCs or T cells enriched from blood (not recorded which). These receptors all stem from a woman aged 18-29 years with acute COVID-19.

J is TRBJ1-2 and V is TRBV6-5; TRBD1 agrees at 8 bases. V lost 0 bases to trimming and J lost 3 bases; unmatched junction nucleotides: 3. The CDR3 sequence is 15 residues long. Germline CDR1 is MNHEY and CDR2 is SVGAGI. The CDR3 DNA sequence: TGTGCCAGCAGTTACTCAACAGGGGGAGACTATGGCTACACCTTC. It translates to CASSYSTGGDYGYTF.

The chain employs TRBV5-1 and TRBJ2-7; 8 bases are a match to TRBD2. This CDR3 region has 14 residues. J lost 6 bases, V lost 2 bases, and 7 bases had no gene match. CDR1 and CDR2 from the germline V gene are SGHRS and YFSETQ. CDR3 nucleotide sequence: TGCGCCAGCAGCTTTGAGGAGCGGGAGCGCGAGCAGTACTTC. Protein sequence: CASSFEEREREQYF.

This clone was detected once. The CDR3 region has the DNA TGTGCCAGCTCGCCTCCGGGACAGGGGACGGTCGACAATGAGCAGTTCTTC. It translates to CASSPPGQGTVDNEQFF. This chain uses TRBV18 with TRBJ2-1, with TRBD1 identical over 10 bases. Germline trimming cut 6 bases from V and 5 bases from J; bases unmatched to any gene: 13. This CDR3 contains 17 residues. Germline V lookup: CDR1 KGHSH, CDR2 LQKENI. Complete variable domain (other parts from reference TRBV18 and TRBJ2-1): NAGVMQNPRHLVRRRGQEARLRCSPMKGHSHVYWYRQLPEEGLKFMVYLQKENIIDESGMPKERFSAEFPKEGPSILRIQQVVRGDSAAYFCASSPPGQGTVDNEQFFGPGTRLTVL.

This clone was detected once. The CDR3 DNA is TGTGCCAGCAGCCCGAGACTCACCTACGAGCAGTACTTC. Its protein is CASSPRLTYEQYF. The chain is built from TRBV7-8 and TRBJ2-7; D not resolved. CDR3 length: 13 amino acids. The germline V and J ends were trimmed by 5 bases and 2 bases, with 10 bases remaining between them. The germline V gene has CDR1 SGHVS and CDR2 FQNEAQ.

V usage is TRBV11-2 and J usage is TRBJ2-7, with a possible D match to TRBD1 (6 bases). CDR3 length equals 15 residues. V was pared by 0 bases and J by 8 bases, with 17 bases between. CDR1 SGHAT and CDR2 FQNNGV come from the germline V gene. The CDR3 reads CASSLDGGRGSKQYF. As DNA, the CDR3 is TGTGCCAGCAGCTTAGATGGGGGCAGGGGTTCGAAGCAGTACTTC.

This chain connects TRBV4-2 to TRBJ2-3; 9 bases fit TRBD2. This CDR3 region has 19 residues. V was clipped by 0 bases and J by 2 bases; unmatched bases: 12. The germline V gene has CDR1 LGHNA and CDR2 YNFKEQ. DNA for the CDR3: TGTGCCAGCAGCCAAGATCCCACTTCAGCGGGAGGACTCACAGATACGCAGTATTTT. It is translated as CASSQDPTSAGGLTDTQYF.

The V call is TRBV30, the J call TRBJ1-5, with 8 nucleotides matching TRBD1. There are 13 residues in the CDR3. The ends lost 2 bases at V and 8 bases at J; junction bases unmatched: 5. Germline CDR1 is GTSNPN and CDR2 is SVGIG (reference sequence). CDR3 sequence reads: CAWSRQGYEPQHF. CDR3 coding DNA: TGTGCCTGGAGTCGACAGGGGTATGAGCCCCAGCATTTT.

V gene TRBV3-1 (or the pseudogene TRBV3-2) combines with J gene TRBJ2-7; tentatively, D is TRBD1 (6 bases). Germline V gene lookup returns CDR1 LGHDT and CDR2 YNNKEL (reference sequence). The CDR3 runs to 17 residues. Trimming shortened V by 0 bases and J by 4 bases, and 19 bases separated the two germline ends. The CDR3 nucleotides read TGTGCCAGCAGCCAAGATGCGGTCAGGGCAGGGGCTTACGAGCAGTACTTC. It translates to CASSQDAVRAGAYEQYF.

The rearrangement joins TRBV27 to TRBJ2-7; D may be TRBD1 (5 bases). The CDR3 contains 15 residues. Trimming cost V 3 bases and J 6 bases, with 18 bases left between them. Germline loops: CDR1 MNHEY, CDR2 SMNVEV (reference sequence). This CDR3 reads CASSFNGAPRGEQYF. The DNA for the CDR3 is TGTGCCAGCAGTTTTAATGGGGCCCCAAGGGGCGAGCAGTACTTC.

The chain employs TRBV7-9 and TRBJ1-1; D is ambiguous. Per the germline V gene, CDR1 is SEHNR and CDR2 is FQNEAQ (reference sequence). This CDR3 is 15 amino acids long. V lost 7 bases to trimming and J lost 4 bases, with 19 bases between them. CDR3 coding DNA: TGTGCCAGCACCTCACGGGAGGGTTGGAGCACTGAAGCTTTCTTT. Protein product: CASTSREGWSTEAFF.

The chain recombines TRBV11-2 with TRBJ2-1; D not certain. Trimming left V 6 bases short and J 7 bases short, with 16 bases between. The CDR3 spans 14 residues. Germline lookup yields CDR1 SGHAT and CDR2 FQNNGV. The CDR3 reads CASSGFTARNEQFF. In DNA, the CDR3 is TGTGCCAGCAGTGGGTTCACAGCAAGGAATGAGCAGTTCTTC. The whole variable domain, filled in from reference TRBV11-2 and TRBJ2-1, reads EAGVAQSPRYKIIEKRQSVAFWCNPISGHATLYWYQQILGQGPKLLIQFQNNGVVDDSQLPKDRFSAERLKGVDSTLKIQPAKLEDSAVYLCASSGFTARNEQFFGPGTRLTVL.

A single count supports this clone. The chain joins TRBV18 to TRBJ2-3; TRBD2 matches 13 bases. Germline V gene sequence: CDR1 KGHSH, CDR2 LQKENI. J lost 1 base, V lost 2 bases, and 3 bases had no gene match. The CDR3 has 17 residues. The CDR3 sequence: CASSPAGTSGGTDTQYF. CDR3 DNA sequence: TGTGCCAGCTCACCAGCTGGGACTAGCGGGGGCACAGATACGCAGTATTTT.

J is TRBJ2-7 and V is TRBV2, with 14 positions matching TRBD2. The V gene's germline CDR1 is SNHLY and CDR2 FYNNEI. The CDR3 totals 13 residues. Trimming removed 11 bases from V and 13 bases from J; junction bases left unmatched: 13. The CDR3, as DNA: TGTGCCGGCACTGGGACTAGCGGGAGCTCCGCATACTTC. It specifies CAGTGTSGSSAYF.

V usage is TRBV18 and J usage is TRBJ1-4; maybe TRBD1 (6 bases). The germline CDR1 and CDR2 sequences are KGHSH and LQKENI. Trimming cost V 4 bases and J 0 bases, with 15 bases left between them. The CDR3 extends over 17 amino acids. The CDR3 DNA reads TGTGCCAGCTCACGGTCGACAGGCGGTGCAACTAATGAAAAACTGTTTTTT. Translating gives CASSRSTGGATNEKLFF. The full variable domain, completed using reference TRBV18 and TRBJ1-4, is NAGVMQNPRHLVRRRGQEARLRCSPMKGHSHVYWYRQLPEEGLKFMVYLQKENIIDESGMPKERFSAEFPKEGPSILRIQQVVRGDSAAYFCASSRSTGGATNEKLFFGSGTQLSVL.

V is TRBV6-2 or TRBV6-3 and J is TRBJ2-5; 9 nucleotides align to TRBD2. CDR1 and CDR2 from the germline V gene are MNHEY and SVGEGT. J lost 6 bases, V lost 2 bases, and 10 bases had no gene match. The CDR3 runs to 16 residues. CDR3 in DNA: TGTGCCAGCAGTTACCACCAGCGGGAGGTAGAGAAGACCCAGTACTTC. It is translated as CASSYHQREVEKTQYF.

This clone has just a few counts. V is TRBV27 and J is TRBJ2-7, with D hard to call. Germline loops: CDR1 MNHEY, CDR2 SMNVEV (reference sequence). This CDR3 has 13 residues. The V and J ends lost 3 bases and 6 bases respectively, with 12 bases between them. The chain's CDR3 is CASSFRVRGEQYF. The CDR3 DNA sequence: TGTGCCAGCAGTTTTCGCGTTCGCGGCGAGCAGTACTTC.

The V gene is TRBV7-9, the J gene TRBJ1-1; the D gene is possibly TRBD1 (6 bases). Trimming pared 5 bases from V and 4 bases from J, leaving 14 bases between. CDR1 is SEHNR and CDR2 is FQNEAQ in the germline V gene (reference sequence). The CDR3 loop spans 14 amino acids. CDR3 in amino acids: CASSADRWGTEAFF. CDR3 nucleotides: TGTGCCAGCAGCGCAGACAGGTGGGGCACTGAAGCTTTCTTT.

The rearrangement joins TRBV19 to TRBJ2-2; 15 nucleotides agree with TRBD2. The CDR3 covers 17 residues. Germline CDR1 reads LNHDA; CDR2 reads SQIVND (reference sequence). Trimming removed 5 bases from V and 4 bases from J; junction bases left unmatched: 5. The CDR3 protein is CASSPPGLAGGTGELFF. The CDR3, as DNA: TGTGCCAGTAGTCCTCCGGGACTAGCGGGAGGCACCGGGGAGCTGTTTTTT.

The rearrangement joins TRBV6-5 to TRBJ2-7; TRBD2 agrees at 9 bases. This CDR3 region has 14 residues. The germline V gene has CDR1 MNHEY and CDR2 SVGAGI. The ends lost 7 bases at V and 2 bases at J; junction bases unmatched: 6. The CDR3 coding sequence is TGTGCCAGCATACCCCTAGCGGGAACCTACGAGCAGTACTTC. This codes for CASIPLAGTYEQYF.

The chain has TRBV7-2 and TRBJ2-7, with 9 bases identical to TRBD2. V gave up 4 bases and J gave up 2 bases; unmatched junction bases: 9. This CDR3 is 16 amino acids long. CDR1 is SGHTA and CDR2 is FQGNSA in the germline V gene. The CDR3 reads CASSSSGTSIAYEQYF. In DNA, the CDR3 is TGTGCCAGCAGCTCGAGCGGGACTAGCATAGCCTACGAGCAGTACTTC.

This clone was picked up one time. The V call is TRBV27, the J call TRBJ1-1, with 7 bases matching TRBD1. The germline V gene encodes CDR1 MNHEY and CDR2 SMNVEV (reference sequence). With V trimmed by 2 bases and J by 6 bases, 9 bases remained unmatched. The CDR3 length is 15 residues. DNA of the CDR3: TGTGCCAGCAGTTTAAGACAGGGACCTAACGCTGAAGCTTTCTTT. It translates to CASSLRQGPNAEAFF.

The table lists this clone with a count of one. J is TRBJ1-1 and V is TRBV10-3; no clear D gene. Germline V gene lookup returns CDR1 ENHRY and CDR2 SYGVKD. The CDR3 has 14 residues. V gave up 5 bases and J gave up 0 bases, with 10 bases separating them. The CDR3 coding sequence is TGTGCCATCAGTCCAGAATTGTTGAACACTGAAGCTTTCTTT. This translates into CAISPELLNTEAFF.

V is TRBV5-1 and J is TRBJ2-5, with D possibly being TRBD2 (6 bases). Trimming took off 2 bases at V and 1 base at J, with 15 bases between the two ends. Germline values: CDR1 SGHRS, CDR2 YFSETQ. The CDR3 length is 16 residues. The CDR3 nucleotides are TGCGCCAGCAGCTTCCAGGGCGGGGTTGGCCAAGAGACCCAGTACTTC. This translates into CASSFQGGVGQETQYF.

The chain has TRBV28 and TRBJ1-2; no clear D gene. Germline values: CDR1 MDHEN, CDR2 SYDVKM. This CDR3 is built from 13 residues. The V and J ends lost 3 bases and 3 bases respectively, with 8 bases between them. The CDR3 coding sequence is TGTGCCAGCAGTTTTATCAGTTACTATGGCTACACCTTC. Translating gives CASSFISYYGYTF.

The rearrangement uses TRBV19 and TRBJ1-3; D is unresolved. The germline CDR1 and CDR2 sequences are LNHDA and SQIVND (reference sequence). This CDR3 contains 14 residues. The ends were cut back, 5 bases at V and 0 bases at J, with 8 bases in the middle. The CDR3 coding sequence is TGTGCCAGTAGTTCGGCAGGCTCTGGAAACACCATATATTTT. It is translated as CASSSAGSGNTIYF. Supplemented by reference TRBV19 and TRBJ1-3, the full variable domain reads DGGITQSPKYLFRKEGQNVTLSCEQNLNHDAMYWYRQDPGQGLRLIYYSQIVNDFQKGDIAEGYSVSREKKESFPLTVTSAQKNPTAFYLCASSSAGSGNTIYFGEGSWLTVV.

This clone was recorded once. The chain is built from TRBV19 and TRBJ2-1, with D perhaps matching TRBD1 (8 bases). V lost 5 bases, J lost 8 bases, and 16 bases lay in between. The CDR3 has 14 residues. The V gene's germline CDR1 is LNHDA and CDR2 SQIVND (reference sequence). Here the CDR3 reads CASSPRTGRDEQFF. DNA for the CDR3: TGTGCCAGTAGTCCCAGGACAGGGAGGGATGAGCAGTTCTTC.

The chain joins TRBV28 to TRBJ1-1, with TRBD1 matching over 8 bases. V shed 10 bases and J 6 bases; nucleotides not matched to a gene: 16. The CDR3 covers 15 residues. Germline V CDR1 and CDR2: MDHEN, SYDVKM. CDR3: CAINRPGQVIPEAFF. CDR3 DNA sequence: TGTGCCATAAACCGCCCGGGACAGGTAATCCCTGAAGCTTTCTTT.

The V call is TRBV7-8, the J call TRBJ2-7; TRBD1 matches at 7 bases. The CDR3 has 15 residues. Germline trimming cut 4 bases from V and 3 bases from J; bases unmatched to any gene: 9. Germline loops: CDR1 SGHVS, CDR2 FQNEAQ. For the CDR3, the DNA is TGTGCCAGCAGCTCATTACCCGGACAGGTCTACGAGCAGTACTTC. Its protein is CASSSLPGQVYEQYF.

This clone was picked up a small number of times. This chain uses TRBV5-1 with TRBJ2-1; 9 bases line up with TRBD2. The CDR3 loop spans 14 amino acids. Germline CDR1 reads SGHRS; CDR2 reads YFSETQ. The V segment lost 3 bases and the J segment 6 bases; nucleotides outside the gene matches: 4. This CDR3 is CASSYLAGTNEQFF. CDR3 DNA: TGCGCCAGCAGCTACCTAGCGGGAACCAATGAGCAGTTCTTC. The full variable domain, completed using reference TRBV5-1 and TRBJ2-1, is KAGVTQTPRYLIKTRGQQVTLSCSPISGHRSVSWYQQTPGQGLQFLFEYFSETQRNKGNFPGRFSGRQFSNSRSEMNVSTLELGDSALYLCASSYLAGTNEQFFGPGTRLTVL.